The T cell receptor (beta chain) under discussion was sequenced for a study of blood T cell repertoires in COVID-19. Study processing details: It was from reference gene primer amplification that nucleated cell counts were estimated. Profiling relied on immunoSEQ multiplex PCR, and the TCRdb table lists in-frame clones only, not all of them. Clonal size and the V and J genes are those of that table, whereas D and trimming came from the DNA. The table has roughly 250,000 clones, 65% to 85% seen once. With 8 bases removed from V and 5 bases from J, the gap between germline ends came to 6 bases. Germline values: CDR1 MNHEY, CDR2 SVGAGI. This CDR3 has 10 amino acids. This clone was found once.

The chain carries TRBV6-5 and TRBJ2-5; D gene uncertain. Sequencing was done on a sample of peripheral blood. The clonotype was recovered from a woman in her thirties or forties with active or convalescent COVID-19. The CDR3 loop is CASRRETQYF. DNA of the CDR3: TGTGCCAGCCGGCGGGAGACCCAGTACTTC.